In its sample, the clone carrying this T cell receptor beta chain was seen many times. The antigen is undetermined. The second PCR ran roughly 6 to 11 cycles with a sample-barcoded 5' primer and J-beta primers. TCRdb analysed the 5' RACE reads with MiXCR anew, one entry per CDR3 protein. This sample yields around 2 million distinct CDR3 sequences, of which about 39% are seen a single time; approximately 22% belongs to the top ten. This sample was included in a study of blood T cells in healthy people across ages. Study-wide findings and caveats: Roughly linearly, TCR beta diversity per million T cells fell as age increased.

V lost 8 bases and J lost 5; bases outside the gene matches: 7. Germline V CDR1 and CDR2: MNHEY, SVGAGI. This CDR3 is 13 amino acids long. This chain connects TRBV6-5 to TRBJ1-1; 8 nucleotides match TRBD1. Sequencing input: blood. The sequence came from a human donor in good health. The CDR3 region has the DNA TGTGCCAGCCGGACAGGGCTAGGGACTGAAGCTTTCTTT. Its protein product is CASRTGLGTEAFF.